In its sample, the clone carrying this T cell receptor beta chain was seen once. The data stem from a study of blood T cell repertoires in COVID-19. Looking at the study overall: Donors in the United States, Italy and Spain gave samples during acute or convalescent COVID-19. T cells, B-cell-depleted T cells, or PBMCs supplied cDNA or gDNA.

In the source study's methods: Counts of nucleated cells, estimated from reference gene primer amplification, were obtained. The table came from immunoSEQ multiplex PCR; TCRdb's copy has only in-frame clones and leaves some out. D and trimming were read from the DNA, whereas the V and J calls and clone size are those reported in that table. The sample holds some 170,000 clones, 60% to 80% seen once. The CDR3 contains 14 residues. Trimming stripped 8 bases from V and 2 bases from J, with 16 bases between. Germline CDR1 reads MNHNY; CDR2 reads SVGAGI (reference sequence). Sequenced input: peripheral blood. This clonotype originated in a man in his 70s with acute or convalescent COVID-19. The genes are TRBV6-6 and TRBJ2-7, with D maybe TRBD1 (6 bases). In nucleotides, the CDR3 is TGTGCCAGCCTCGCGACAGGCCCCACCTACGAGCAGTACTTC. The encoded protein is CASLATGPTYEQYF.